This T cell receptor beta chain was sequenced during a study of cytomegalovirus exposure and HLA in healthy donors. The study's findings and limits: It is likely that the observed cluster of highly shared sequence variants was a sequencing artifact.

The PCR had 60 Vbeta and 13 Jbeta primers. Measured with immunoSEQ multiplex PCR; TCRdb has only the in-frame clones, and not every one. This repertoire includes tens of thousands of clones. CDR1 and CDR2 from the germline V gene are SEHNR and FQNEAQ (reference sequence). Trimming took 7 bases from V and 5 from J, leaving 18 bases between them. CDR3 length: 15 residues. A note on this clone: Its antigen is currently unknown.

The V gene is TRBV7-9, the J gene TRBJ2-1; weak D call: TRBD2 (5 bases). The origin of this receptor is a man in his forties or fifties in good health and CMV-seropositive. Source material: PBMCs. For the CDR3, the DNA is TGTGCCAGCACTCGGGCGGGTACCTTAAACAATGAGCAGTTCTTC. Amino acids: CASTRAGTLNNEQFF.